What follows are 24 T cell receptor beta chains derived from one specimen sequenced in a study of blood T cell repertoires in COVID-19. TCRdb keeps only in-frame clones here, not all; method: immunoSEQ multiplex PCR. The top ten hold roughly 20% of the sample, which has over 150,000 clones, 65% to 80% seen once. Sequenced input: PBMCs or T cells enriched from blood (not recorded which). Receptors originate from a woman aged 70-85 years in a cohort exposed to, infected with or recovered from COVID-19 (not recorded which).

The chain has TRBV7-2 and TRBJ1-3; TRBD1 aligns across 7 bases. J lost 2 bases, V lost 3 bases, and 4 bases had no gene match. CDR1 and CDR2 from the germline V gene are SGHTA and FQGNSA. The CDR3 loop spans 15 amino acids. CDR3 nucleotide sequence: TGTGCCAGCAGCTTGGATACAGGGGCTGGAAACACCATATATTTT. This gives the protein CASSLDTGAGNTIYF.

The chain links TRBV28 to TRBJ1-4, with 8 bases that match TRBD1. The V and J ends lost 6 bases and 4 bases, in that order; junction bases with no gene match: 7. The CDR3 has 15 residues. CDR1 is MDHEN, CDR2 SYDVKM, per germline. The CDR3 is CASSPNRGVNEKLFF. CDR3 sequence (DNA): TGTGCCAGCAGCCCTAACAGGGGGGTTAATGAAAAACTGTTTTTT.

The chain carries TRBV6-4 and TRBJ2-4, with D possibly TRBD1 on 6 matching bases. Germline assignment: CDR1 MRHNA and CDR2 SNTAGT. This CDR3 spans 17 amino acids. With 3 bases removed from V and 9 bases from J, the gap between germline ends came to 24 bases. The CDR3 DNA sequence: TGTGCCAGCAGTGATCAGGACAGCGGCGGAATGTGGAGCATTCAGTACTTC. This gives the protein CASSDQDSGGMWSIQYF.

This sequence joins TRBV18 and TRBJ1-2; 8 bases fit TRBD1. In germline, CDR1 is KGHSH, CDR2 LQKENI. V trimming: 6 bases; J trimming: 2 bases; junction bases outside the gene matches: 14. CDR3 length: 17 residues. The CDR3 loop is CASSPRARGPGNYGYTF. The CDR3, as DNA: TGTGCCAGCTCCCCTCGGGCCAGGGGGCCCGGGAACTATGGCTACACCTTC.

This clone appeared once. The rearrangement links TRBV6-6 to TRBJ1-2; maybe TRBD1 (6 bases). The CDR3 runs to 13 residues. V was cut by 5 bases and J by 2 bases, with 9 bases left in between. Germline CDR1 and CDR2: MNHNY and SVGAGI (reference sequence). The CDR3 DNA reads as TGTGCCAGCAGTGGGCAGGGGAACTATGGCTACACCTTC. It is translated as CASSGQGNYGYTF.

The chain couples TRBV19 to TRBJ2-2; possibly TRBD2 for D (6 bases). CDR1 and CDR2 (germline): LNHDA, SQIVND (reference sequence). The CDR3 contains 19 residues. V lost 5 bases, J lost 0 bases, and 22 bases lay in between. The CDR3 is CASSYPRGLAPSNTGELFF. CDR3 DNA: TGTGCCAGTAGTTACCCCCGCGGGCTAGCGCCCTCGAACACCGGGGAGCTGTTTTTT.

Of note for this clone: The same CDR3 also results from other DNA sequences found in this sample. This chain uses TRBV11-3 with TRBJ2-1; 7 bases map to TRBD2. J was trimmed by 7 bases and V by 1 base; bases with no gene match: 7. The CDR3 sequence is 15 residues long. Germline CDR1 is SGHNT and CDR2 is YENEEA. CDR3 sequence reads: CASSLGLAGRNEQFF. The CDR3 nucleotides read TGTGCCAGCAGCTTAGGACTAGCAGGAAGGAATGAGCAGTTCTTC.

The chain couples TRBV6-4 to TRBJ1-2; D remains unclear. CDR3 size: 13 residues. Germline V lookup: CDR1 MRHNA, CDR2 SNTAGT. Trimming removed 3 bases from V and 4 bases from J, with 9 bases in between. The CDR3 spells CASSERRIYGYTF. In nucleotides, the CDR3 is TGTGCCAGCAGTGAGAGGCGGATCTATGGCTACACCTTC.

The gene calls are TRBV7-2 and TRBJ1-1, with 7 bases aligning to TRBD1. CDR1 and CDR2 (germline): SGHTA, FQGNSA. The CDR3 runs 15 residues. Losses at the gene ends were 3 bases for V and 5 bases for J; bases not matched to a gene: 9. The DNA for the CDR3 is TGTGCCAGCAGCTTGGCCGCACAGGGGTGGACTGAAGCTTTCTTT. The encoded protein is CASSLAAQGWTEAFF.

V is TRBV11-3 and J is TRBJ2-3; D perhaps matches TRBD1 (5 bases). The CDR3 is made up of 14 amino acids. CDR1 is SGHNT, CDR2 YENEEA, per germline. V lost 2 bases and J lost 6, with 12 bases in between. The chain's CDR3 is CASSLSVGADTQYF. DNA for the CDR3: TGTGCCAGCAGCTTATCGGTAGGGGCGGATACGCAGTATTTT.

About this clone itself: The junction departs from germline at one end; a sequencing error may be responsible. V and J are TRBV28 and TRBJ2-7, with D possibly matching TRBD1 (5 bases). Germline V gene sequence: CDR1 MDHEN, CDR2 SYDVKM. The CDR3 runs 12 residues. The CDR3 reads CASSSGNNLGRF. The CDR3 nucleotides are TGTGCCAGCAGTTCTGGAAATAACTTGGGGCGCTTC.

This clone was recorded only once. The chain employs TRBV2 and TRBJ2-3, with 11 nucleotides matching TRBD2. V shed 6 bases, J shed 2 bases, and the junction held 1 base outside the gene matches. Per germline, CDR1 SNHLY and CDR2 FYNNEI. CDR3 length equals 14 residues. Here the CDR3 DNA reads TGTGCCAGCAGACTAGCGGGGGTCACAGATACGCAGTATTTT. Amino acid sequence: CASRLAGVTDTQYF.

The table lists this clone with a few counts. V gene TRBV2 combines with J gene TRBJ1-2, with D uncertain. Per the germline V gene, CDR1 is SNHLY and CDR2 is FYNNEI. This CDR3 comprises 13 residues. V shed 2 bases and J shed 1 base, with 5 bases lying between them. The CDR3 DNA is TGTGCCAGCAGTGAAACGGTTAACTATGGCTACACCTTC. It codes for CASSETVNYGYTF.

The CDR3 reads CASSLGGPGNTIYF. For the CDR3, the DNA is TGTGCCAGCAGCTTAGGGGGCCCAGGAAACACCATATATTTT. The rearrangement uses TRBV11-2 and TRBJ1-3; a weak D match, TRBD1 (5 bases). Trimming shortened V by 1 base and J by 4 bases, and 8 bases separated the two germline ends. The germline CDR1 and CDR2 sequences are SGHAT and FQNNGV. The CDR3 loop spans 14 amino acids. Full variable domain (outside the CDR3, taken from reference TRBV11-2 and TRBJ1-3): EAGVAQSPRYKIIEKRQSVAFWCNPISGHATLYWYQQILGQGPKLLIQFQNNGVVDDSQLPKDRFSAERLKGVDSTLKIQPAKLEDSAVYLCASSLGGPGNTIYFGEGSWLTVV.

This clone came up many times. The chain uses TRBV27 and TRBJ2-7; 8 bases line up with TRBD2. This CDR3 comprises 14 residues. V gave up 3 bases and J gave up 3 bases; unmatched junction bases: 4. Germline CDR1 MNHEY, CDR2 SMNVEV (reference sequence). The CDR3 loop reads CASSFAGGIYEQYF. CDR3 in DNA: TGTGCCAGCAGTTTCGCGGGAGGAATCTACGAGCAGTACTTC.

This chain uses TRBV11-2 with TRBJ1-1; D ambiguous. The CDR3 loop spans 16 amino acids. From germline, CDR1 is SGHAT and CDR2 FQNNGV. Trimming removed 4 bases at V and 9 bases at J, with 24 bases between. The CDR3 DNA sequence: TGTGCCAGCAGCTCATCAACTTTGGGAGGGATCTATCAAGCTTTCTTT. Amino acid sequence: CASSSSTLGGIYQAFF. Full variable domain (rest looked up from reference TRBV11-2 and TRBJ1-1): EAGVAQSPRYKIIEKRQSVAFWCNPISGHATLYWYQQILGQGPKLLIQFQNNGVVDDSQLPKDRFSAERLKGVDSTLKIQPAKLEDSAVYLCASSSSTLGGIYQAFFGQGTRLTVV.

V gene TRBV18 combines with J gene TRBJ2-7; 8 bases agree with TRBD1. This CDR3 comprises 12 residues. J gave up 5 bases and V 5 bases, and 2 bases lay outside the gene matches. Germline-derived CDR1 and CDR2 are KGHSH and LQKENI. The CDR3 region has the DNA TGTGCCAGCTCAGCGGACAGGGACGAGCAGTACTTC. Translated: CASSADRDEQYF. Drawing the rest from reference TRBV18 and TRBJ2-7, the complete variable domain is NAGVMQNPRHLVRRRGQEARLRCSPMKGHSHVYWYRQLPEEGLKFMVYLQKENIIDESGMPKERFSAEFPKEGPSILRIQQVVRGDSAAYFCASSADRDEQYFGPGTRLTVT.

The gene calls are TRBV5-1 and TRBJ2-1; D unclear. Trimming shortened V by 1 base and J by 5 bases, and 16 bases separated the two germline ends. Germline CDR1 and CDR2: SGHRS and YFSETQ. CDR3 size: 16 residues. CDR3 in amino acids: CASSLTAVRDDNEQFF. The CDR3 region has the DNA TGCGCCAGCAGCTTGACCGCGGTCCGAGATGACAATGAGCAGTTCTTC.

This clone was seen more than once but under ten times. V is TRBV11-3 and J is TRBJ2-3; TRBD2 matches at 8 bases. The CDR3 has 15 amino acids. Germline trimming cut 3 bases from V and 1 base from J; bases unmatched to any gene: 3. CDR1 and CDR2 (germline): SGHNT, YENEEA. As DNA, the CDR3 is TGTGCCAGCAGCTTCACTAGCGGAGGCACAGATACGCAGTATTTT. It codes for CASSFTSGGTDTQYF.

V usage is TRBV7-3 and J usage is TRBJ2-7; the D gene is possibly TRBD2 (7 bases). V lost 5 bases, J lost 2 bases, and 10 bases lay in between. Germline V CDR1 and CDR2: SGHTA, FQGTGA. This CDR3 region has 13 residues. CDR3 in DNA: TGTGCCAGCAGCCGGGGGGACACCTACGAGCAGTACTTC. Residues: CASSRGDTYEQYF.

The chain uses TRBV18 and TRBJ2-1; no firm D call. The V gene lost 3 bases and the J gene lost 4 bases, with 16 bases spanning the gap. There are 16 residues in the CDR3. From germline, CDR1 is KGHSH and CDR2 LQKENI. Written as DNA, the CDR3 is TGTGCCAGCTCACCTAAGGTTGGAGCACCATACAATGAGCAGTTCTTC. This codes for CASSPKVGAPYNEQFF.

The chain combines TRBV5-1 with TRBJ1-3, with TRBD1 matching over 7 bases. Germline trimming cut 1 base from V and 4 bases from J; bases unmatched to any gene: 5. Germline CDR1 SGHRS, CDR2 YFSETQ. This CDR3 is 15 amino acids long. The CDR3 nucleotides are TGCGCCAGCAGCTTGACAGGGGCCCACGGAAACACCATATATTTT. This codes for CASSLTGAHGNTIYF.

This clone was seen a single time. The genes are TRBV9 and TRBJ2-3; 8 nucleotides align to TRBD1. V gave up 4 bases and J gave up 6 bases; unmatched junction bases: 7. Per germline, CDR1 SGDLS and CDR2 YYNGEE. The CDR3 runs 14 residues. CDR3 loop: CASSRTGSLDTQYF. Written as DNA, the CDR3 is TGTGCCAGCAGCCGGACAGGGAGTTTGGATACGCAGTATTTT.

This clone was detected ten times or more. The chain links TRBV11-2 to TRBJ2-7; D perhaps matches TRBD2 (5 bases). Germline CDR1 and CDR2: SGHAT and FQNNGV. The CDR3 consists of 13 residues. V shed 6 bases and J shed 3 bases, with 12 bases lying between them. The CDR3 spells CASSSGELYEQYF. The CDR3 DNA follows: TGTGCCAGCAGTTCCGGGGAGCTCTACGAGCAGTACTTC.